This paragraph covers one T cell receptor (beta chain) sequence. This clonotype is considered medium-sized (0.01 to 0.1%). Which antigen it targets is not known. No clone much larger than this one lies a single base away; base qualities are absent. At the junction V is shortened by 4 bases and J by 8 bases, with 12 bases in between. CDR1 and CDR2 were assigned from the germline V gene as SQVTM and ANQGSEA. From its cysteine to its phenylalanine, the CDR3 spans 13 amino acids. Left in the record is the CDR3 DNA by itself, 39 bases read in frame from the first base. The data derive from a study of spatial heterogeneity in lung cancer (dated by TCRdb to about 2019). Background for the entire study: Beta-chain transcripts were consistently detected in greater numbers than alpha-chain transcripts, which likely reflects a higher abundance of beta-chain transcripts. Both alpha and beta chains were TCR-sequenced in samples taken at surgery, namely 220 tumor regions, around 64 matched nontumor lung samples and a few dozen PBMC samples. In non-small cell lung cancer, the study quantitatively compared TCR alpha and beta repertoires across several tumor regions, matched nontumor lung, and blood. The study linked features of the TCR repertoire to counts of nonsynonymous mutations, which were determined by whole-exome sequencing of tumor tissue. In the raw uncorrected reads, each unique combination of TCR and UMI appeared on average more than ten times. In tumor regions, TCR transcript counts showed a strong correlation with a T cell transcriptional module score from matched bulk RNA-seq.

Points the paper makes about the study in general: Confirming at a functional level the hypothesis that regional TCRs recognize regional mutations was considered to require additional single-cell paired TCR alpha and beta sequencing. TCR-seq coverage of tumor T cells was estimated to be only around 7.3% for alpha chains and approximately 12% for beta chains. Counts of ubiquitous and regional expanded TCRs were found to correlate with counts of ubiquitous and regional nonsynonymous mutations, respectively. The number of expanded intratumoral alpha and beta TCRs correlated with the tumor nonsynonymous mutation count.

Libraries were prepared through 5' RACE. The sample was run on a NextSeq 500. The TCR library protocol attached a unique molecular identifier to each TCR cDNA molecule to allow correction of PCR and sequencing errors. In the authors' own workflow: TCR identification, UMI-based error correction and CDR3 extraction were performed with Decombinator tools. Expanded TCRs were defined as those above a frequency of 2 per 1,000, corresponding to the top 1% of the tumor frequency distribution. Expanded tumor TCRs statistically deemed absent (corrected P<0.05) from at least one tumor region were classed as regional, and all other expanded tumor TCRs were classed as ubiquitous. Renyi diversity was calculated using the R vegan package after each repertoire was subsampled 100 times to 5,000 TCRs. To build CDR3 similarity networks, amino acid triplet string-kernel similarity was used, and CDR3s were connected when their pairwise similarity was above 0.82. TCRdb reran the public reads through fastp at Q25 and MiXCR, keeping productive beta chains. Each CDR3 protein gets just one entry, which takes the most common genes and DNA from the rows behind it. The V and J calls reflect TCRdb's pipeline rather than the authors' work. A total of roughly 4,000 distinct CDR3 sequences appear in this sample, about 8.5% of them only once. The ten largest make up approximately 9% of the sample.

What this sample's time point label stands for: sample taken at primary tumor resection. Donors were around 71 patients with early-stage, untreated non-small cell lung cancer from the lung TRACERx cohort. Without any cell sorting, TCR sequencing was performed on whole RNA extracted either from tumor and nontumor lung tissue or from cryopreserved PBMC samples. Patients were selected for TCR sequencing only if sufficient RNA was available from at least two tumor regions. Before selection, tumor and adjacent nontumor lung specimens were reviewed by a lung pathologist. The sample was lung tumor tissue, taken at surgery. The chain couples TRBV29-1 to TRBJ1-6; the D gene cannot be named for sure. This TCR derives from a male donor with early-stage non-small cell lung cancer. The DNA is as follows: TGCAGCGTTGCCCGGGGAAGGGATTCACCCCTCCACTTT. Its coded protein is CSVARGRDSPLHF. Reference TRBV29-1 and TRBJ1-6 genes cover what lies past the CDR3, so the full variable domain is SAVISQKPSRDICQRGTSLTIQCQVDSQVTMMFWYRQQPGQSLTLIATANQGSEATYESGFVIDKFPISRPNLTFSTLTVSNMSPEDSSIYLCSVARGRDSPLHFGNGTRLTVT.